This T cell receptor beta chain was profiled in a study of cytomegalovirus exposure and HLA in healthy donors. A note on this clone: What it binds is not known.

Study results and caveats: Most TCR sequences were seen very rarely across donors, but some public TCRs occurred in many. That first-cohort TCR clusters tended to co-occur in the 90 to 150 validation repertoires was found in a later analysis. There were about 160 TCR beta chains listed as cytomegalovirus-associated.

The germline V gene has CDR1 SGHRS and CDR2 YFSETQ. The V gene end was trimmed by 3 bases and the J gene end by 7 bases; junction bases not matched to a gene: 4. The CDR3 covers 14 residues. Generated by immunoSEQ multiplex PCR, the TCRdb table keeps only in-frame clones and is missing some. Of almost 75,000 clones listed, 85% were seen once; the top ten hold less than 3%. Material for sequencing was PBMCs. This rearrangement joins TRBV5-1 to TRBJ2-4; 10 positions agree with TRBD2. The origin of this receptor is a man aged 25-40 years in good health and CMV-seronegative. DNA for the CDR3: TGCGCCAGCAGCTCGCTACTAGCGGGGAACATTCAGTACTTC. Translated: CASSSLLAGNIQYF.